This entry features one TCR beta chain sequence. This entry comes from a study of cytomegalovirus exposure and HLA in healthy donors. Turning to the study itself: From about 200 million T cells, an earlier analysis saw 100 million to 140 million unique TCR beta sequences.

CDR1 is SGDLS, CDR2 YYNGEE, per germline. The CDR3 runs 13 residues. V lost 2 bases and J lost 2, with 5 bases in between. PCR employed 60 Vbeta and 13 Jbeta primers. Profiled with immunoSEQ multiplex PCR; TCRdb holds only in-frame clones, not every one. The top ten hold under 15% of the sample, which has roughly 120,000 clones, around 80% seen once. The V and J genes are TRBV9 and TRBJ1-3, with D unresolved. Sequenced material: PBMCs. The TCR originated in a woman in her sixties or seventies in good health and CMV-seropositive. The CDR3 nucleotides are TGTGCCAGCAGCGTCTTAGCTGGAAACACCATATATTTT. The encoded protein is CASSVLAGNTIYF.